Below are 15 T cell receptor beta chains sequenced from a single sample in a study of OX40 agonist ivuxolimab in advanced cancers. Data came from immunoSEQ multiplex PCR; TCRdb stores just in-frame clones and leaves some out. The table records 50,000 to 65,000 clones, over 75% of them present only once. This specimen consisted of CD4+ or CD8+ T cells sorted from blood, obtained in a trial of the OX40 agonist ivuxolimab. Receptor source: an adult with an advanced solid tumor such as melanoma, head and neck, liver or kidney cancer.

This clone was recorded a few times. This sequence joins TRBV10-3 and TRBJ2-7, with a weak D call TRBD1 (6 bases). The CDR3 contains 14 residues. Germline CDR1 reads ENHRY; CDR2 reads SYGVKD. V was cut by 11 bases and J by 0 bases, with 17 bases left in between. Written as DNA, the CDR3 is TGTGCCGGTAAGGACAGCGAATACTCCTACGAGCAGTACTTC. Protein product: CAGKDSEYSYEQYF.

The V and J genes are TRBV6-1 and TRBJ1-1; D remains unclear. Deletions cut 6 bases from V and 5 bases from J, with 13 bases between. The germline CDR1 and CDR2 sequences are MNHNS and SASEGT. This CDR3 has 13 residues. The CDR3 nucleotides read TGTGCCAGCAGGGAGAGGGCGGTGACTGAAGCTTTCTTT. Amino acid sequence: CASRERAVTEAFF.

This clone was picked up one time. The CDR3 loop reads CASSLTGASSYEQYF. Here the CDR3 DNA reads TGTGCCAGCAGCCTAACAGGGGCGAGCTCCTACGAGCAGTACTTC. The chain joins TRBV28 to TRBJ2-7; TRBD1 matches 7 bases. Trimming removed 6 bases from V and 0 bases from J; junction bases left unmatched: 8. Germline assignment: CDR1 MDHEN and CDR2 SYDVKM. This CDR3 is 15 amino acids long.

Only one count was recorded for this clone. This chain uses TRBV6-5 with TRBJ1-2, with a weak D call TRBD1 (6 bases). V was cut by 5 bases and J by 4 bases, with 11 bases left in between. The CDR3 is 13 residues long. The germline V gene has CDR1 MNHEY and CDR2 SVGAGI. The CDR3 region has the DNA TGTGCCAGCAGTGCGACAGGAATCTATGGCTACACCTTC. It translates to CASSATGIYGYTF.

The V call is TRBV6-1, the J call TRBJ2-2; D possibly corresponds to TRBD1 (6 bases). The CDR3 extends over 15 amino acids. V shed 4 bases and J shed 4 bases, with 13 bases lying between them. The germline V gene encodes CDR1 MNHNS and CDR2 SASEGT. The CDR3 is CASSGLQGITGELFF. The DNA for the CDR3 is TGTGCCAGCAGTGGACTTCAGGGGATCACCGGGGAGCTGTTTTTT.

The chain has TRBV6-1 and TRBJ2-3; tentative D call: TRBD2 (5 bases). CDR1 and CDR2 from the germline V gene are MNHNS and SASEGT. The germline V and J ends were trimmed by 6 bases and 1 base, with 14 bases remaining between them. The CDR3 has 15 residues. CDR3 sequence (DNA): TGTGCCAGCAGGGCGGACTTTGGCCGCACAGATACGCAGTATTTT. Its translation: CASRADFGRTDTQYF.

This clone was detected only a few times. This sequence joins TRBV4-3 and TRBJ1-6, with TRBD1 matching 9 bases. There are 15 residues in the CDR3. Unmatched junction bases numbered 0, after V lost 0 bases and J lost 6 bases. Germline-derived CDR1 and CDR2 are LGHNA and YSLEER. The CDR3 reads CASSQEGQGNSPLHF. For the CDR3, the DNA is TGCGCCAGCAGCCAAGAGGGACAGGGTAATTCACCCCTCCACTTT.

This rearrangement joins TRBV30 to TRBJ2-7; the match to TRBD1 covers 7 bases. The germline V gene has CDR1 GTSNPN and CDR2 SVGIG (reference sequence). The V gene end was trimmed by 3 bases and the J gene end by 2 bases; junction bases not matched to a gene: 4. The CDR3 totals 13 residues. Here the CDR3 DNA reads TGTGCCTGGAGCATGACAGGGACCTACGAGCAGTACTTC. Translated: CAWSMTGTYEQYF.

This clone was detected only once. The chain has TRBV5-8 and TRBJ2-2; 7 bases are shared with TRBD2. Germline CDR1 is SGHTS and CDR2 is YDEGEE. The CDR3 consists of 15 residues. Unmatched junction bases numbered 2, after V lost 0 bases and J lost 3 bases. The CDR3 DNA is TGTGCCAGCAGCTTGGAGGGGAGGGACACCGGGGAGCTGTTTTTT. Translated: CASSLEGRDTGELFF. Drawing the rest from reference TRBV5-8 and TRBJ2-2, the complete variable domain is EAGVTQSPTHLIKTRGQQATLRCSPISGHTSVYWYQQALGLGLQFLLWYDEGEERNRGNFPPRFSGRQFPNYSSELNVNALELEDSALYLCASSLEGRDTGELFFGEGSRLTVL.

The chain has TRBV29-1 and TRBJ1-1; D gene unclear. This CDR3 region has 13 residues. Trimming took off 4 bases at V and 11 bases at J, with 20 bases between the two ends. Germline CDR1 and CDR2: SQVTM and ANQGSEA. CDR3 protein: CSVAGNSGLRAFF. CDR3 coding DNA: TGCAGCGTTGCCGGCAACAGCGGGCTTCGGGCTTTCTTT.

The CDR3 spells CASSLQGGNTEAFF. The CDR3 DNA reads as TGCGCCAGCAGCTTACAGGGCGGGAACACTGAAGCTTTCTTT. The J gene is TRBJ1-1, the V gene TRBV5-1, with D tentatively TRBD1 (6 bases). The length of the CDR3 is 14 residues. V gave up 2 bases and J gave up 1 base, with 9 bases separating them. Germline CDR1 SGHRS, CDR2 YFSETQ.

This clone was counted a single time. The rearrangement links TRBV5-4 to TRBJ2-5, with 11 bases fitting TRBD1. With 4 bases clipped from V and 4 bases from J, the junction kept 6 bases outside the gene matches. Looked up from germline, CDR1 is SGHNT and CDR2 is YYREEE (reference sequence). There are 15 residues in the CDR3. In nucleotides, the CDR3 is TGTGCCAGCAGCACGGACAGGGGGCTGGGAGAGACCCAGTACTTC. Protein product: CASSTDRGLGETQYF.

This rearrangement joins TRBV19 to TRBJ2-2, with TRBD2 matching 8 bases. The germline CDR1 and CDR2 sequences are LNHDA and SQIVND (reference sequence). V was pared by 3 bases and J by 6 bases, with 3 bases of the junction left unmatched. The CDR3 runs to 14 residues. DNA of the CDR3: TGTGCCAGTAGTATGTCGGGGGGGCCCGGGGAGCTGTTTTTT. Protein: CASSMSGGPGELFF.

This chain uses TRBV5-1 with TRBJ1-1; 7 bases fit TRBD1. Unmatched junction bases numbered 5, after V lost 6 bases and J lost 6 bases. CDR1 is SGHRS and CDR2 is YFSETQ in the germline V gene. The CDR3 covers 12 residues. The CDR3 nucleotides read TGCGCCAGCACCCAGGGGGGGCCTGAAGCTTTCTTT. This gives the protein CASTQGGPEAFF.

The CDR3 loop is CASIGPRGMGEQYF. The CDR3 DNA reads as TGTGCCAGCATCGGACCAAGAGGAATGGGGGAGCAGTACTTC. The rearrangement uses TRBV11-2 and TRBJ2-7; D not certain. The CDR3 loop spans 14 amino acids. V lost 7 bases, J lost 7 bases, and 20 bases lay in between. Germline-derived CDR1 and CDR2 are SGHAT and FQNNGV.